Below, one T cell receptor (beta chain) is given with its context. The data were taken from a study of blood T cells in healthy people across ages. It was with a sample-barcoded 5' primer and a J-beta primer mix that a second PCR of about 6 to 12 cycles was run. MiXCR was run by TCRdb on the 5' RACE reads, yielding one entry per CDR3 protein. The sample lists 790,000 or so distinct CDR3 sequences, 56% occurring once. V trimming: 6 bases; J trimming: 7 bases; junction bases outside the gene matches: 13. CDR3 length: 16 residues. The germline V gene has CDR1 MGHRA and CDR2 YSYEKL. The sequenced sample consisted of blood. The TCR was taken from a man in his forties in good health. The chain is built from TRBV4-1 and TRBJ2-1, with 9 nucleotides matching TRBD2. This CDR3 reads CASRAGGRAFWNEQFF. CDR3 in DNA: TGCGCCAGCAGGGCAGGCGGGAGGGCCTTCTGGAATGAGCAGTTCTTC.